The TCR beta chain under discussion was sequenced for a study of cytomegalovirus exposure and HLA in healthy donors. Study-wide points: Prior analysis indicated that the majority of TCR beta V segments exhibited productivity approximately 87% or approximately 30% of the time. Relative to the approximately 680-donor mean, N-insertions were reportedly fewer in an Asian-associated ancestry cluster in a later analysis. V- and J-gene trimming in TCR beta was tied to a missense DCLRE1C variant by an analysis performed later. A later examination showed that TCR association rates differed by HLA locus, with DRB1 most and HLA-C fewest.

Concerning this clone: Its antigen remains unidentified.

Primers for the PCR totalled 60 Vbeta and 13 Jbeta. Sequenced by immunoSEQ multiplex PCR; TCRdb stores in-frame clones only, minus some. The table shows fewer than 350,000 clones, with approximately 90% occurring only once. Germline loops: CDR1 SEHNR, CDR2 FQNEAQ (reference sequence). This CDR3 has 14 amino acids. V was cut by 5 bases and J by 8 bases, with 18 bases left in between. This TCR was recovered from a woman younger than 30 in good health and CMV-seronegative. The J gene is TRBJ1-2, the V gene TRBV7-9; D ambiguous. The sample comprised PBMCs. The DNA of the CDR3 is TGTGCCAGCAGCCGGAACCAACTAACGGGGGGCTACACCTTC. Encoded protein: CASSRNQLTGGYTF.